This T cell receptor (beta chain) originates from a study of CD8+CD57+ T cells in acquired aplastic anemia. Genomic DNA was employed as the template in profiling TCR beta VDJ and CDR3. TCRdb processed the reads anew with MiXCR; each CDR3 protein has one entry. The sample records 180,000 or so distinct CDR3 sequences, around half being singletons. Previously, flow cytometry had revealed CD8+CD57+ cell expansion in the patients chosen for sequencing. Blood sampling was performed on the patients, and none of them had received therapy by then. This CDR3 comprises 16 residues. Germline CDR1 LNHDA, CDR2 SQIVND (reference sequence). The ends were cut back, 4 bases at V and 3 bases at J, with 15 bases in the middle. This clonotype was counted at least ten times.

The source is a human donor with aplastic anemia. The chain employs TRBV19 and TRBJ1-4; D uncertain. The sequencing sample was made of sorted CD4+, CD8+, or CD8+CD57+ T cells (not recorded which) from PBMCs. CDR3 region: CASSSGVGLANEKLFF. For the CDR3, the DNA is TGTGCCAGTAGTAGCGGCGTTGGGCTGGCTAATGAAAAACTGTTTTTT. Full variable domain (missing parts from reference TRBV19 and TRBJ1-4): DGGITQSPKYLFRKEGQNVTLSCEQNLNHDAMYWYRQDPGQGLRLIYYSQIVNDFQKGDIAEGYSVSREKKESFPLTVTSAQKNPTAFYLCASSSGVGLANEKLFFGSGTQLSVL.